Sequencing of this T cell receptor beta chain was carried out in a study of cytomegalovirus exposure and HLA in healthy donors (dated by TCRdb to about 2017). Describing the broader study: According to an earlier analysis of 587 of the donors, some 180 million T cells yielded some 120 million unique TCR beta sequences and less than 300 Gb of sequence data. The study profiled the T cell repertoires of around 700 subjects by immunosequencing and related them to cytomegalovirus serostatus. HLA typing covered class I and class II loci at four-digit resolution. High-throughput TCR immunosequencing, statistical association of individual TCRs with disease status, and machine learning were combined to predict cytomegalovirus infection status. Among 350 to 400 genotyped donors of the cohort, an average of approximately 240,000 unique TCR beta nucleotide sequences were sequenced per donor, roughly 20% of them non-productive. Four to six DR-DQ haplotypes were handled as single units for association and clustering, since linkage in the cohort was strong. Approximately 300 gigabases of sequencing data and approximately 93 million unique TCR sequences were included in an early release covering around 650 HLA-typed donors. Of the roughly 410 genotyped donors, approximately 80% were placed in the genetic ancestry cluster associated with self-reported Caucasian donors. Rather than using new phenotypic data, the later analysis identified candidate immune exposures from TCR beta sequences and from how often those sequences occurred across donors. Donor age, sex, ethnicity and CMV serostatus were collected together with the repertoire data. Genome-wide SNP genotypes for about 60% of the roughly 700 donors were used in a later genetic analysis, which treated that subset as a discovery cohort. Typing coverage differed by locus: A, B, C, DRB1 and DQB1 were typed in roughly 629-640 donors, DQA1 in roughly 510, DPA1 in 600 to 610, and DPB1 in roughly 470. Besides the first cohort of approximately 670 subjects, a separate validation cohort made up of roughly 120 different subjects was used. In an earlier analysis of 587 of the donors, high-throughput TCR beta sequencing was used to judge whether each TCR beta V gene segment behaved as functional or pseudogenic. A later analysis re-analyzed previously published TCR beta repertoires from 500 to 700 donors and added high-resolution HLA genotyping to study TCR occurrence patterns. All discovery cohort repertoires had been generated using a single sequencing platform. The study aimed to test whether cataloging public T cell receptors could reveal signatures of past pathogen exposure. Overall study results and their limits: It was suggested by the authors that the approach could potentially be generalized to other disease states and immunological phenotypes. Broadly in line with IMGT annotations, most TCR beta V segments showed up in productive rearrangements about 87% or about 30% of the time in an earlier analysis of 450 to 600 of the donors. Compared with equally common non-associated chains, HLA-associated TCR beta chains in a later analysis were more clonally expanded and had lower generation probabilities. Linkage disequilibrium might explain the correlated functional status among segregating V segments, but an unknown experimental factor could not be excluded. The sequencing pipeline was judged likely to have produced a cluster of highly shared sequence variants as a technical artifact. Some IMGT-functional V segments, including TRBV6-2 and TRBV6-3, could not be distinguished by the 87-base-pair reads and were therefore excluded. HLA typing was unavailable for some donors at each locus, so association tests used only the typed subset. Strong co-occurrence of HLA alleles, especially DR and DQ, made assigning TCR associations to individual alleles difficult. A later analysis reported that several top co-occurrence clusters appeared linked to parvovirus B19, influenza, CMV and Epstein-Barr virus. According to a later analysis, most CMV-associated TCR beta chains appeared to be HLA-restricted, and the HLA associations seemed to be driven largely by CMV exposure. The presence/absence analyses assumed that sequencing depth was roughly uniform across donors, and that assumption may not be true. A later analysis associated 15,000 to 20,000 TCR beta sequences with specific HLA alleles at a false discovery rate of 0.05. A further reported finding was that TCR beta sequences accurately predicted the HLA-A and HLA-B alleles for most subjects in the first cohort. Compared with the approximately 700-donor mean, donors in an Asian-associated ancestry cluster had fewer N-insertions in productive TCRs, according to a later genetic analysis. A later analysis found that TCR association rates varied across HLA loci, with DRB1 alleles showing the most associated TCRs and HLA-C alleles the fewest. The study listed 150 to 200 TCR beta chains as associated with cytomegalovirus. In this cohort, only TCR beta chains were sequenced, and detectable features were limited by the absence of alpha or paired-chain data. Cytomegalovirus status was reported to be diagnosed by the classifier with high specificity and sensitivity in both the original and validation cohorts. Immune exposure information for the cohort was limited to CMV serostatus. Most TCR sequences were observed very rarely across donors, whereas some public TCRs were present in many individuals. In a later genetic analysis, a missense DCLRE1C variant was associated with V-gene and J-gene trimming of TCR beta chains, and the association was replicated in an independent cohort. The earlier analysis of about 600 of the donors excluded about 16 rarely observed V segments, including chromosome 9 orphons, because counts were too low. In vitro tests confirmed that a few of the cytomegalovirus-associated TCR beta chains recognize cytomegalovirus antigens.

The library was built by means of the immunoSEQ multiplex PCR assay. A mixture of 60 forward primers for TCR Vbeta segments and 13 reverse primers for TCR Jbeta segments was used in the multiplex PCR. Amplification of the CDR3 region of rearranged TCR beta genes was performed with a multiplex PCR assay on genomic DNA. On the Illumina HiSeq System, the amplified TCR beta libraries were sequenced as 87-base-pair reads. As for the original processing: A later analysis counted 75 million to 100 million unique TCR beta chains across the 690 or so repertoires, and roughly 10 million of these chains were shared by at least two donors. A nearest-neighbor algorithm error-corrected the raw reads and collapsed the reads into unique sequences, merging closely related sequences to remove PCR and sequencing errors. V, D and J gene segments were assigned by aligning CDR3 sequences to IMGT reference sequences. For a sequence to be retained, at least a six-nucleotide match to both a V gene segment and a J gene segment was required. A rearrangement was called productive if the CDR3 had no stop codons and remained in frame with V and J, and every other rearrangement was called non-productive. CDR3 was defined by IMGT convention, running from the second conserved V-encoded cysteine to the conserved J-encoded phenylalanine. Sequences without an unambiguous match to a single V gene segment were excluded from the earlier analysis of a few hundred of the donors. In an earlier analysis of approximately 560 of the donors, a V segment was called functional when productive rearrangements were above 56.7%, and segregating when the standard deviation between donors exceeded 5%. A statistical classification framework was built to diagnose cytomegalovirus status from the catalog of TCR beta chain sequences. In a later analysis, TCR nucleotide sequences were compared against IMGT/GENE-DB human TR gene sequences so that V and J genes could be assigned. A later analysis assigned CDR3 sequences and most-parsimonious VDJ recombination scenarios with the TCRdist pipeline. A later analysis defined each TCR beta chain by its CDR3 amino acid sequence plus V-gene family, and excluded reads lacking a unique V-gene family. A later analysis removed roughly 590 highly shared, low-generation-probability nucleotide sequences to deal with suspected cross-contamination and a sequencing artifact. In a later analysis, a clonal expansion index was calculated for each public chain from normalized within-repertoire ranks of inferred template counts. In a later analysis, generation probabilities were computed with a VDJ recombination model fitted to out-of-frame rearrangements, and the resulting probabilities were checked against IGoR. A later analysis scored TCR-TCR, TCR-HLA and TCR-CMV co-occurrence with hypergeometric tests, applying a repertoire-size bias correction to TCR pairs. To estimate false discovery rates, a later analysis permuted the HLA or CMV assignments 20 times. In a later analysis, co-occurring TCRs were grouped using DBSCAN, and TCRdist sequence similarity was added for clustering within HLA-allele-positive subsets. Repertoires with fewer than 30,000 or more than 120,000 public chains, plus five repertoires with anomalous nucleotide sharing, were excluded from co-occurrence clustering. Not all clones reach the TCRdb copy of this immuneACCESS table, which keeps in-frame sequences only. Checked studies attribute under half of the gap to unresolved V genes and leave the rest unexplained. That table supplies the V and J calls and clone size; D and trimming were determined from the DNA. For this sample there are 200,000 to 250,000 clones; roughly 84% appear just once. The ten largest clones add up to over 1% of the sample.

CDR1 SGHAT and CDR2 FQNNGV are derived from the germline V gene. The CDR3 holds 13 amino acids from the cysteine to the phenylalanine. Left in the record is the CDR3 DNA by itself, 39 bases read in frame from the first base. This clone showed up just a few times. Its cognate antigen has yet to be identified. An end of the junction differs from the germline gene, which may be a read error. The cohort comprised more than 550 healthy bone marrow donors. At the time of sampling, every cohort member was nominally healthy, though immune exposures that went unrecorded were likely present. CMV serostatus was recorded as positive for 250 to 300 and negative for 352 of the 666 cohort members, whereas no CMV serostatus was recorded for the donor in question. Every donor gave a peripheral blood sample, and the peripheral blood mononuclear cells from that sample were used for TCR beta sequencing. The Qiagen DNeasy Blood Extraction Kit was used to extract genomic DNA from the blood cell samples.

Sequencing input: PBMCs. The rearrangement joined TRBV11-2 to TRBJ1-2; TRBD1 matches 11 bases in the middle. The source of this sequence is a human donor in good health. The bases are TGTGCCTGCAGGGACAGGGGGAACTATGGCTACACCTTC. Its product reads: CACRDRGNYGYTF.